Below are 23 T cell receptor beta chains sequenced from a single sample in a study of blood T cell repertoires in COVID-19. The assay was immunoSEQ multiplex PCR, and TCRdb's table has in-frame clones only and misses some. Here the sample spans 60,000 to 90,000 clones, around 80% being singletons. Sequences were obtained from peripheral blood. The receptor source for this set is a woman in her forties or fifties with acute or convalescent COVID-19.

The CDR3 loop is CASSPRAGGNTDTQYF. The CDR3 DNA is TGTGCCAGCAGCCCCCGGGCAGGGGGGAACACAGATACGCAGTATTTT. V gene TRBV9 combines with J gene TRBJ2-3; possible D gene TRBD1, 7 bases. Germline V lookup: CDR1 SGDLS, CDR2 YYNGEE. Trimming left V 4 bases short and J 2 bases short, with 17 bases between. The CDR3 spans 16 residues.

The chain uses TRBV6-6 and TRBJ2-2; 7 positions match TRBD1. V dropped 5 bases and J dropped 8; count of bases not matched to a gene: 11. CDR1 MNHNY and CDR2 SVGAGI come from the germline V gene (reference sequence). This CDR3 spans 15 amino acids. CDR3 protein: CASSQQGFPAGELFF. The CDR3 DNA follows: TGTGCCAGCAGTCAACAGGGGTTTCCTGCGGGGGAGCTGTTTTTT.

The chain couples TRBV10-3 to TRBJ1-1; possibly TRBD1 for D (5 bases). This CDR3 is 12 amino acids long. Germline CDR1 and CDR2: ENHRY and SYGVKD. The ends were cut back, 6 bases at V and 2 bases at J, with 7 bases in the middle. This CDR3 is CAISGHNTEAFF. The CDR3 DNA follows: TGTGCCATCAGCGGACATAACACTGAAGCTTTCTTT.

The V and J genes are TRBV30 and TRBJ1-2; 8 nucleotides line up with TRBD1. The CDR3 has 12 amino acids. Losses at the gene ends were 3 bases for V and 5 bases for J; bases not matched to a gene: 2. Germline-derived CDR1 and CDR2 are GTSNPN and SVGIG (reference sequence). The CDR3 loop is CAWRDREYGYTF. The DNA of the CDR3 is TGTGCCTGGAGGGACAGGGAGTATGGCTACACCTTC.

The rearrangement joins TRBV6-2 or TRBV6-3 to TRBJ1-5, with 9 bases matching TRBD1. Trimming cost V 6 bases and J 6 bases; bases outside gene matches: 9. The germline V gene encodes CDR1 MNHEY and CDR2 SVGEGT. The CDR3 is 15 amino acids. CDR3 sequence (DNA): TGTGCCAGCAGCCTCCAGACAGGGGGACGTCAGCCCCAGCATTTT. It codes for CASSLQTGGRQPQHF.

The rearrangement links TRBV6-5 to TRBJ2-7; TRBD2 might be the D (6 bases). Germline V gives CDR1 MNHEY, CDR2 SVGAGI. The CDR3 loop spans 14 amino acids. The ends were cut back, 3 bases at V and 0 bases at J, with 9 bases in the middle. As DNA, the CDR3 is TGTGCCAGCAGTTATTCGGGAGTCTCCTACGAGCAGTACTTC. It specifies CASSYSGVSYEQYF.

CDR3 protein: CASSDAHRVYNSPLHF. The CDR3 DNA reads TGTGCCAGCAGTGATGCTCACAGGGTCTATAATTCACCCCTCCACTTT. This chain links TRBV2 with TRBJ1-6; perhaps TRBD1 as D (6 bases). The CDR3 runs 16 residues. Trimming cost V 3 bases and J 3 bases, with 12 bases left between them. CDR1 is SNHLY, CDR2 FYNNEI, per germline.

The chain links TRBV7-6 to TRBJ2-3, with 12 bases aligning to TRBD2. Germline CDR1 is SGHVS and CDR2 is FNYEAQ. The J segment lost 0 bases and the V segment lost 4 bases, leaving 8 bases of the junction unmatched. The CDR3 covers 18 residues. DNA of the CDR3: TGTGCCAGCAGCTACCAACCCCTAGCGGGAGGGAGCACAGATACGCAGTATTTT. It codes for CASSYQPLAGGSTDTQYF.

The rearrangement uses TRBV11-3 and TRBJ2-3; D is uncertain. Germline CDR1 SGHNT, CDR2 YENEEA. The CDR3 totals 12 residues. Trimming removed 0 bases at V and 5 bases at J, with 3 bases between. For the CDR3, the DNA is TGTGCCAGCAGCTTAGATCAAGATACGCAGTATTTT. It encodes CASSLDQDTQYF.

The V call is TRBV18, the J call TRBJ2-2, with a possible D match to TRBD2 (5 bases). Trimming pared 4 bases from V and 2 bases from J, leaving 8 bases between. Germline-derived CDR1 and CDR2 are KGHSH and LQKENI. The CDR3 sequence is 14 residues long. The CDR3 here is CASSQLENTGELFF. The CDR3 nucleotides read TGTGCCAGCTCACAACTAGAAAACACCGGGGAGCTGTTTTTT.

V gene TRBV7-9 combines with J gene TRBJ1-6, with unresolved D. Germline values: CDR1 SEHNR, CDR2 FQNEAQ (reference sequence). V was clipped by 2 bases and J by 7 bases, with 3 bases between them. The length of the CDR3 is 12 residues. The CDR3 bases are TGTGCCAGCAGCTTACCGAATTCACCCCTCCACTTT. This sequence encodes CASSLPNSPLHF.

The rearrangement links TRBV18 to TRBJ1-1, with no clear D. The V end lost 3 bases, the J end lost 7 bases, and 9 bases lay between the germline ends. CDR1 is KGHSH, CDR2 LQKENI, per germline. The CDR3 is 12 amino acids. The CDR3 sequence: CASSPVQSEAFF. DNA of the CDR3: TGTGCCAGCTCACCGGTACAGAGTGAAGCTTTCTTT.

This rearrangement joins TRBV4-3 to TRBJ1-3, with a weak D call TRBD1 (5 bases). V lost 2 bases and J 4 bases, leaving 9 bases between the germline ends. The CDR3 contains 14 residues. CDR1 LGHNA and CDR2 YSLEER come from the germline V gene. The CDR3 is CASSQRGTGNTIYF. CDR3 DNA: TGCGCCAGCAGCCAAAGGGGAACAGGAAACACCATATATTTT.

V and J are TRBV4-3 and TRBJ2-2, with 13 bases identical to TRBD2. J lost 4 bases, V lost 0 bases, and 14 bases had no gene match. This CDR3 comprises 21 residues. The V gene's germline CDR1 is LGHNA and CDR2 YSLEER. CDR3 sequence reads: CASSQEGQLGLAGARTGELFF. CDR3 nucleotide sequence: TGCGCCAGCAGCCAAGAAGGACAACTTGGACTAGCGGGAGCCCGCACCGGGGAGCTGTTTTTT.

The chain combines TRBV6-2 or TRBV6-3 with TRBJ1-1; 7 nucleotides line up with TRBD1. The V segment lost 7 bases and the J segment 1 base; nucleotides outside the gene matches: 6. CDR1 is MNHEY, CDR2 SVGEGT, per germline. The CDR3 loop spans 14 amino acids. This CDR3 reads CASTPGQRNTEAFF. In DNA, the CDR3 is TGTGCCAGCACCCCGGGACAGAGGAACACTGAAGCTTTCTTT.

The chain combines TRBV27 with TRBJ2-1, with 13 bases matching TRBD2. Per the germline V gene, CDR1 is MNHEY and CDR2 is SMNVEV (reference sequence). CDR3 length: 17 amino acids. Trimming at V came to 3 bases and at J to 6 bases, leaving 8 bases not matched to a gene. The CDR3 protein is CASSLTSGGSGINEQFF. DNA of the CDR3: TGTGCCAGCAGTTTGACTAGCGGGGGGTCCGGAATCAATGAGCAGTTCTTC.

The genes are TRBV6-4 and TRBJ1-2; D is unresolved. The germline V and J ends were trimmed by 9 bases and 4 bases, with 18 bases remaining between them. This CDR3 region has 14 residues. The germline V gene encodes CDR1 MRHNA and CDR2 SNTAGT. DNA of the CDR3: TGTGCCAGTTCTCAAGAGGGCGGACTCTATGGCTACACCTTC. Translation: CASSQEGGLYGYTF.

J is TRBJ1-2 and V is TRBV12-5, with D maybe TRBD1 (6 bases). The CDR3 spans 20 residues. Germline V gives CDR1 LGHNT, CDR2 FRNRAP. V gave up 3 bases and J gave up 4 bases, with 30 bases separating them. The CDR3 loop reads CASGFGGLGIVDSHRYGYTF. CDR3 DNA: TGTGCTAGTGGTTTCGGGGGGCTGGGTATAGTTGACAGTCATCGCTATGGCTACACCTTC.

The J gene is TRBJ1-1, the V gene TRBV19; D remains ambiguous. This CDR3 has 13 residues. With 3 bases removed from V and 1 base from J, the gap between germline ends came to 6 bases. Looked up from germline, CDR1 is LNHDA and CDR2 is SQIVND (reference sequence). The CDR3 region has the DNA TGTGCCAGTAGTATCGGGAGGAACACTGAAGCTTTCTTT. Its translation is CASSIGRNTEAFF.

The CDR3 reads CSVKVSGAEAFF. The CDR3 bases are TGCAGCGTTAAGGTATCAGGGGCTGAAGCTTTCTTT. This rearrangement joins TRBV29-1 to TRBJ1-1; D is possibly TRBD1 (6 bases). The ends were cut back, 5 bases at V and 6 bases at J, with 13 bases in the middle. Germline V lookup: CDR1 SQVTM, CDR2 ANQGSEA. CDR3 size: 12 residues.

V gene TRBV19 combines with J gene TRBJ1-5; D possibly corresponds to TRBD1 (5 bases). Germline V gives CDR1 LNHDA, CDR2 SQIVND (reference sequence). This CDR3 has 14 amino acids. V was shortened by 5 bases and J by 10 bases, with 18 bases between the two germline ends. CDR3 loop: CASSPREGWIPQHF. The CDR3 nucleotides read TGTGCCAGTAGTCCCCGGGAGGGGTGGATCCCCCAGCATTTT.

The rearrangement links TRBV7-2 to TRBJ2-7, with D possibly being TRBD1 (5 bases). Germline CDR1 and CDR2: SGHTA and FQGNSA. V shed 5 bases and J shed 1 base, with 9 bases lying between them. The CDR3 is made up of 13 amino acids. Here the CDR3 DNA reads TGTGCCAGCAGCCTTAGACAGTCCTACGAGCAGTACTTC. Its translation: CASSLRQSYEQYF. Looking up the rest from reference TRBV7-2 and TRBJ2-7 gives the full variable domain: GAGVSQSPSNKVTEKGKDVELRCDPISGHTALYWYRQSLGQGLEFLIYFQGNSAPDKSGLPSDRFSAERTGGSVSTLTIQRTQQEDSAVYLCASSLRQSYEQYFGPGTRLTVT.

This chain joins TRBV6-6 and TRBJ1-2; 9 nucleotides agree with TRBD1. The J segment lost 7 bases and the V segment lost 0 bases, leaving 6 bases of the junction unmatched. The CDR3 loop spans 15 amino acids. CDR1 is MNHNY and CDR2 is SVGAGI in the germline V gene (reference sequence). CDR3 protein: CASSYSPGTGLGYTF. The CDR3 coding sequence is TGTGCCAGCAGTTACTCGCCCGGGACAGGGCTTGGCTACACCTTC.